This entry lists 28 T cell receptor beta chains sequenced from one sample in a study of tumor and adjacent non-tumor tissue in lung cancer. A modified ARM-PCR protocol with three rounds of nested PCR amplified TCRbeta. TCRdb re-called the multiplex PCR reads with MiXCR, one entry per CDR3 protein. The sample lists more than 90,000 distinct CDR3 sequences; 65% to 75% were seen once. No cell sorting was done before RNA was extracted from the tissue. Source material: lung tumor tissue. The receptors derive from a man aged 55 to 69 with non-small cell lung cancer.

Concerning this clonotype: One junction end does not reproduce the germline sequence, and a read error may be involved. V gene TRBV4-2 combines with J gene TRBJ2-1; tentatively, D is TRBD1 (5 bases). The germline gives CDR1 LGHNA, CDR2 YNFKEQ. This CDR3 is 11 amino acids long. The CDR3 loop reads CASSSGYEQLF. The CDR3 coding sequence is TGTGCCAGCAGCTCAGGGTATGAGCAGCTCTTC.

The V call is TRBV7-9, the J call TRBJ1-2; TRBD1 aligns across 8 bases. The germline V gene has CDR1 SEHNR and CDR2 FQNEAQ (reference sequence). The CDR3 covers 13 residues. Trimming at V came to 10 bases and at J to 3 bases, leaving 7 bases not matched to a gene. DNA for the CDR3: TGTGCCATACAGGGGGTCGGGCACTATGGCTACACCTTC. This sequence encodes CAIQGVGHYGYTF.

This chain links TRBV11-3 with TRBJ2-7, with 10 bases lining up with TRBD2. Per the germline V gene, CDR1 is SGHNT and CDR2 is YENEEA. The V segment lost 11 bases and the J segment 1 base; nucleotides outside the gene matches: 11. The CDR3 has 15 amino acids. The CDR3 DNA sequence: TGTGCCGGTGGGAGGGCTAGCGGGAGTTCCTACGAGCAGTACTTC. Its translation: CAGGRASGSSYEQYF.

With regard to this clonotype: One end of the junction fails to match germline, which may point to a read error. V and J are TRBV20-1 and TRBJ1-4; tentative D call: TRBD1 (6 bases). This CDR3 is built from 13 residues. Germline CDR1 and CDR2: DFQATT and SNEGSKA (reference sequence). This CDR3 is CGAGGQLYEKLFF. The CDR3 DNA reads as TGCGGTGCTGGTGGACAGCTATATGAAAAACTGTTTTTT.

With respect to this clonotype: This may stem from a read error, because a much larger clone lies one nucleotide away. This chain uses TRBV6-5 with TRBJ1-1; the D gene is possibly TRBD1 (6 bases). This CDR3 spans 12 amino acids. The V gene's germline CDR1 is MNHEY and CDR2 SVGAGI. The V and J ends lost 6 bases and 7 bases respectively, with 12 bases between them. The CDR3 bases are TGTGCCAGCAGACGGGGGACATGTGAAGCTTTCTTT. This gives the protein CASRRGTCEAFF.

This clonotype was observed a handful of times. The chain joins TRBV21-1 to TRBJ1-5; TRBD1 is taken as the D call from the table, unchecked against the DNA. TRBV21-1 is assigned pseudogene status. This CDR3 comprises 21 residues. The DNA of the CDR3 is TGTGCCAGCAGCAAAGAGAAACAGGGAGAGGAAGGTCCCTATAGCAATCAGCCCCAGCATTTT. Residues: CASSKEKQGEEGPYSNQPQHF.

This clonotype was detected only a few times. This may come from a read error, since a much larger clone is one base off. The chain uses TRBV6-1 and TRBJ2-7; 9 positions agree with TRBD1. CDR3 length: 13 residues. CDR1 is MNHNS and CDR2 is SASEGT in the germline V gene. CDR3 DNA sequence: TGTGTCATCGCGGGACAGGGAGCGTACGAGCAGTACTTC. Residues: CVIAGQGAYEQYF.

The rearrangement joins TRBV10-1 to TRBJ2-3; TRBD2 is a possible D gene (7 bases). This CDR3 is built from 17 residues. The V and J ends lost 3 bases and 2 bases respectively, with 18 bases between them. Per the germline V gene, CDR1 is WNHNN and CDR2 is SYGVQD (reference sequence). Here the CDR3 DNA reads TGCGCCAGCAGTGATCTACTAACGGGGGGCCTCACAGATACGCAGTATTTT. It encodes CASSDLLTGGLTDTQYF.

About this clonotype itself: The germline gene is not matched at one end of the junction; a read error may be the cause. The chain joins TRBV6-2 or TRBV6-3 to TRBJ2-1; a weak D match, TRBD2 (6 bases). The germline CDR1 and CDR2 sequences are MNHEY and SVGEGT. The CDR3 length is 16 residues. The CDR3: CVSTYPGGGYYNEQFF. CDR3 bases: TGTGTCAGCACATACCCCGGGGGTGGGTACTACAATGAGCAGTTCTTC.

This chain uses TRBV20-1 with TRBJ1-1; 8 bases map to TRBD1. V shed 5 bases, J shed 4 bases, and the junction held 6 bases outside the gene matches. This CDR3 is built from 13 residues. CDR1 and CDR2 from the germline V gene are DFQATT and SNEGSKA (reference sequence). The CDR3 loop is CSAPGQASTEAFF. The CDR3 nucleotides read TGCAGTGCTCCGGGACAGGCAAGCACTGAAGCTTTCTTT.

This clonotype was detected ten times or more. The chain couples TRBV20-1 to TRBJ1-6; 7 bases fit TRBD1. Per the germline V gene, CDR1 is DFQATT and CDR2 is SNEGSKA (reference sequence). The CDR3 sequence is 15 residues long. The V and J ends lost 1 base and 10 bases, in that order; junction bases with no gene match: 10. CDR3 residues: CSARAATGQGSPLHF. Written as DNA, the CDR3 is TGCAGTGCTAGAGCCGCGACAGGGCAAGGGTCACCCCTCCACTTT.

The chain is built from TRBV6-1 and TRBJ2-1, with 7 bases that match TRBD2. This CDR3 comprises 12 residues. Trimming removed 7 bases from V and 9 bases from J; junction bases left unmatched: 6. Germline CDR1 and CDR2: MNHNS and SASEGT. CDR3 sequence reads: CASKMGGAEQFF. As DNA, the CDR3 is TGTGCCAGCAAGATGGGAGGGGCTGAGCAGTTCTTC.

This sequence joins TRBV5-8 and TRBJ2-5; weak D call: TRBD2 (5 bases). CDR1 is SGHTS and CDR2 is YDEGEE in the germline V gene. The CDR3 loop spans 14 amino acids. V shed 4 bases and J shed 5 bases, with 15 bases lying between them. The CDR3 DNA follows: TGTGCCAGCAGCACCCAGGACTCAGCTGAGACCCAGTACTTC. The encoded protein is CASSTQDSAETQYF.

The gene calls are TRBV11-3 and TRBJ2-5; unclear D gene. Germline V gives CDR1 SGHNT, CDR2 YENEEA. The CDR3 extends over 14 amino acids. V lost 3 bases and J lost 7, with 15 bases in between. The CDR3 region has the DNA TGTGCCAGCAGCTTCCGTAGCTGGGATGGGACCCAGTACTTC. It encodes CASSFRSWDGTQYF. The full variable domain, rest sourced from reference TRBV11-3 and TRBJ2-5, is EAGVVQSPRYKIIEKKQPVAFWCNPISGHNTLYWYLQNLGQGPELLIRYENEEAVDDSQLPKDRFSAERLKGVDSTLKIQPAELGDSAVYLCASSFRSWDGTQYFGPGTRLLVL.

This clonotype was picked up one time. This rearrangement joins TRBV10-3 to TRBJ1-5, with a possible D match to TRBD1 (5 bases). CDR3 length: 13 residues. The ends were cut back, 8 bases at V and 5 bases at J, with 13 bases in the middle. Germline CDR1 is ENHRY and CDR2 is SYGVKD. Here the CDR3 reads CAISTDCDQPQHF. The DNA for the CDR3 is TGTGCCATCTCGACAGACTGCGATCAGCCCCAGCATTTT.

This clonotype has ten or more counts. This chain joins TRBV12-3 or TRBV12-4 and TRBJ1-6; possibly TRBD1 for D (5 bases). V gave up 7 bases and J gave up 9 bases, with 10 bases separating them. This CDR3 spans 12 amino acids. In DNA, the CDR3 is TGTGCCAGCACAGGGTGGGGTTCACCCCTCCACTTT. It translates to CASTGWGSPLHF.

This clonotype was found many times. The chain carries TRBV6-2 or TRBV6-3 and TRBJ2-4; the D is unclear. The V end was cut by 2 bases, the J end by 8 bases, with 13 bases between. The CDR3 is 14 residues long. From germline, CDR1 is MNHEY and CDR2 SVGEGT. CDR3 DNA sequence: TGTGCCAGCAGTTACGGGCAGGTTCAAGACATTCAGTACTTC. It is translated as CASSYGQVQDIQYF.

Turning to this clonotype: This likely comes from a read error, as the CDR3 has no conserved phenylalanine or tryptophan at its end. The gene calls are TRBV6-5 and TRBJ1-2; maybe TRBD1 (5 bases). V was pared by 8 bases and J by 5 bases, with 18 bases between. CDR1 is MNHEY, CDR2 SVGAGI, per germline. The length of the CDR3 is 14 residues. CDR3 region: CASRSGRGEYGYTI. DNA for the CDR3: TGTGCCAGCCGCTCTGGTCGGGGCGAATATGGCTACACCATC.

As to this clonotype: Being one base from a much bigger clone, this may be a read error. This rearrangement joins TRBV7-9 to TRBJ2-2; 9 nucleotides agree with TRBD1. Germline V lookup: CDR1 SEHNR, CDR2 FQNEAQ (reference sequence). The CDR3 is made up of 15 amino acids. DNA of the CDR3: TGTGCCAGCAGCAACCCGGGACAGGGAGGTCGGGAGCTGTTATTT. It yields the protein CASSNPGQGGRELLF.

The chain recombines TRBV10-3 with TRBJ1-6, with D perhaps TRBD1 (5 bases). This CDR3 is built from 20 residues. V was trimmed by 0 bases and J by 14 bases, leaving 32 bases between them. Per germline, CDR1 ENHRY and CDR2 SYGVKD. This chain's CDR3 is CAISESGEQYRSSYNPALHF. The CDR3 bases are TGTGCCATCAGTGAGTCCGGTGAGCAGTACAGGAGCTCCTATAATCCAGCCCTCCACTTT.

Only a few counts were recorded for this clonotype. The chain is built from TRBV20-1 and TRBJ2-3, with TRBD2 matching over 11 bases. V lost 5 bases to trimming and J lost 1 base; unmatched junction nucleotides: 11. The CDR3 sequence is 17 residues long. In germline, CDR1 is DFQATT, CDR2 SNEGSKA (reference sequence). In DNA form, the CDR3 reads TGCAGTGCTGCCAACCCTCTAGCGGGAGGACGCACAGATACGCAGTATTTT. Translated, it gives CSAANPLAGGRTDTQYF.

A word on this clonotype: A much larger clone lies one base from this, so it may be a read error. The rearrangement joins TRBV5-6 to TRBJ2-3; D is perhaps TRBD2 (5 bases). The CDR3 has 12 amino acids. In germline, CDR1 is SGHDT, CDR2 YYEEEE. CDR3 sequence: CACSGNTDTQYF. CDR3 bases: TGTGCCTGCAGCGGTAACACAGATACGCAGTATTTT.

As concerns this clonotype: This CDR3 is missing its conserved last phenylalanine or tryptophan, likely due to a read error. The J gene is TRBJ2-1, the V gene TRBV7-8; D uncertain. The CDR3 contains 13 residues. Germline V lookup: CDR1 SGHVS, CDR2 FQNEAQ. Between the trimmed V and J ends, which lost 5 bases and 3 bases, there was a span of 8 bases. DNA for the CDR3: TGTGCCAGCAGCCGCTCAGACTACAATGAGCAGTTCTCC. Residues: CASSRSDYNEQFS.

This sequence joins TRBV28 and TRBJ2-3; D possibly uses TRBD1 or TRBD2 (5 bases each). Per the germline V gene, CDR1 is MDHEN and CDR2 is SYDVKM. V lost 8 bases and J 4 bases, leaving 22 bases between the germline ends. The CDR3 contains 16 residues. In nucleotides, the CDR3 is TGTGCCAGCTGGGAATTCGGGGCAGGAGATTCAGATACGCAGTATTTT. This codes for CASWEFGAGDSDTQYF.

Ten or more counts support this clonotype. This rearrangement joins TRBV20-1 to TRBJ2-7; the D is unclear. Germline CDR1 reads DFQATT; CDR2 reads SNEGSKA (reference sequence). V lost 6 bases, J lost 0 bases, and 12 bases lay in between. The CDR3 has 13 amino acids. CDR3 sequence (DNA): TGCAGTGCGGTCCCTCCCTCCTCCTACGAGCAGTACTTC. This gives the protein CSAVPPSSYEQYF.

Comment on this clonotype: At one of its ends the junction is not consistent with the germline gene, which may arise from a read error. The chain recombines TRBV5-4 with TRBJ2-1; 9 bases are a match to TRBD1. The CDR3 is 15 amino acids. Germline CDR1 and CDR2: SGHNT and YYREEE (reference sequence). In DNA, the CDR3 is TGTACCAGGAGCTTGTCCCAGACAGGGGGCAATGAGCAGTTCTTC. Its translation is CTRSLSQTGGNEQFF.

The J gene is TRBJ1-1, the V gene TRBV7-9, with a weak D call TRBD1 (5 bases). CDR1 SEHNR and CDR2 FQNEAQ come from the germline V gene (reference sequence). The CDR3 contains 16 residues. Trimming left V 5 bases short and J 1 base short, with 17 bases between. As DNA, the CDR3 is TGTGCCAGCAGCACATACATGGGGCGGGGGAACACTGAAGCTTTCTTT. It translates to CASSTYMGRGNTEAFF.

As concerns this clonotype: A much larger clone sits a single nucleotide away, making a read error possible. This rearrangement joins TRBV4-3 to TRBJ2-1, with D tentatively TRBD1 or TRBD2 (6 bases each). CDR1 and CDR2 (germline): LGHNA, YSLEER. There are 15 residues in the CDR3. The CDR3 region has the DNA TGCGCCAGCAACCAAGGAGGGAATGGGGGCAATGAGCAGCTCTTC. Translating it yields CASNQGGNGGNEQLF.